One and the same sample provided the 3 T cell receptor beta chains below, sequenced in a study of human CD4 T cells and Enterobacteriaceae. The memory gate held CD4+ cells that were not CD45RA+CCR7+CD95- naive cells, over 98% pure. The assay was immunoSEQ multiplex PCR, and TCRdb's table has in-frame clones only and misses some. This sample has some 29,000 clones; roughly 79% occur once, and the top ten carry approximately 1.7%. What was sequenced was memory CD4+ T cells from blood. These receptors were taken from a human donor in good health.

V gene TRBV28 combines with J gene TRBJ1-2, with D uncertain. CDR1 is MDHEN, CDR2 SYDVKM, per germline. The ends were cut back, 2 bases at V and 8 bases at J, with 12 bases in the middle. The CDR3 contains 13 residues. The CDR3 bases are TGTGCCAGCAGTTTAAGTGGGTTGGGAGGCTACACCTTC. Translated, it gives CASSLSGLGGYTF.

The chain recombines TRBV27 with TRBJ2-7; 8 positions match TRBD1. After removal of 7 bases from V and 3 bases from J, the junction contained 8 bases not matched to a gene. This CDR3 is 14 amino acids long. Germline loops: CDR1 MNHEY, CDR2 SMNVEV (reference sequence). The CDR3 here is CASNMQGANYEQYF. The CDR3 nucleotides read TGTGCCAGCAATATGCAGGGGGCGAACTACGAGCAGTACTTC.

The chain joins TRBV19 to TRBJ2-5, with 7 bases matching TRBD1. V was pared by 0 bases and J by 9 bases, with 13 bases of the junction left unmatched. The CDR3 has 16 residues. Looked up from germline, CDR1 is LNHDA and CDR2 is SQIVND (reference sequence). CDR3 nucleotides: TGTGCCAGTAGTATAGAATTGGGACAGCACCAAGCGGCCCAGTACTTC. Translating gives CASSIELGQHQAAQYF.